Each of the 15 T cell receptor beta chains below was sequenced from the same sample in a study of T-cell memory formation after mild COVID-19. Via MiXCR, TCRdb re-called the 5' RACE reads, giving one row per CDR3 protein. Among over 120,000 distinct CDR3 sequences listed, less than 20% were seen once. The material sequenced was PBMCs or a T cell subset sorted from them (not recorded which). The receptors shown here come from an adult woman who had mild COVID-19 (a few samples of this study predate the infection). Cell type and time point are not known.

A few counts support this clonotype. The genes are TRBV28 and TRBJ1-2; D is perhaps TRBD1 (6 bases). Trimming took off 4 bases at V and 1 base at J, with 10 bases between the two ends. The CDR3 loop spans 14 amino acids. Germline-derived CDR1 and CDR2 are MDHEN and SYDVKM. CDR3 sequence: CASSSGGYNYGYTF. The CDR3 DNA reads as TGTGCCAGCAGTTCGGGGGGCTATAACTATGGCTACACCTTC.

This clonotype was recorded at least ten times. The chain combines TRBV6-5 with TRBJ2-4; the D is unclear. V lost 8 bases and J lost 6, with 8 bases in between. The CDR3 has 11 residues. Germline loops: CDR1 MNHEY, CDR2 SVGAGI. DNA for the CDR3: TGTGCCAGCGCCTACCTAAACATTCAGTACTTC. Its protein product is CASAYLNIQYF.

This clonotype appeared a few times. The V gene is TRBV18, the J gene TRBJ2-7; D is uncertain. The germline V and J ends were trimmed by 0 bases and 6 bases, with 9 bases remaining between them. Germline V CDR1 and CDR2: KGHSH, LQKENI. This CDR3 is built from 13 residues. The CDR3 sequence: CASSPPNPIEQYF. CDR3 coding DNA: TGTGCCAGCTCACCACCGAACCCCATCGAGCAGTACTTC.

This clonotype showed up just a few times. In DNA form, the CDR3 reads TGTGCCAGCGGGGGACAGGGGTTTAGTGAAGCTTTCTTT. Protein sequence: CASGGQGFSEAFF. The chain uses TRBV2 and TRBJ1-1; 10 nucleotides match TRBD1. Germline assignment: CDR1 SNHLY and CDR2 FYNNEI. The V segment lost 8 bases and the J segment 7 bases; nucleotides outside the gene matches: 7. The CDR3 runs to 13 residues.

This clonotype was counted ten times or more. This sequence joins TRBV7-9 and TRBJ2-3; no clear D. This CDR3 has 14 residues. Trimming cost V 4 bases and J 1 base, with 9 bases left between them. The germline gives CDR1 SEHNR, CDR2 FQNEAQ (reference sequence). The CDR3 DNA follows: TGTGCCAGCAGCTCGCGCGGCGGCACAGATACGCAGTATTTT. It yields the protein CASSSRGGTDTQYF.

The V gene is TRBV11-2, the J gene TRBJ2-3; D gene unclear. The CDR3 runs 13 residues. The germline gives CDR1 SGHAT, CDR2 FQNNGV. The V and J ends lost 1 base and 6 bases respectively, with 8 bases between them. This CDR3 is CASSLGIYDTQYF. The CDR3 DNA reads TGTGCCAGCAGCTTAGGTATCTACGATACGCAGTATTTT.

J is TRBJ2-7 and V is TRBV18, with 13 bases fitting TRBD2. The junction had 5 bases not matched to a gene; V was cut back by 3 bases and J by 6 bases. The CDR3 spans 15 residues. Per germline, CDR1 KGHSH and CDR2 LQKENI. CDR3 DNA sequence: TGTGCCAGCTCACCGCGGACTAGCGGGAGTATCGAGCAGTACTTC. Translated, it gives CASSPRTSGSIEQYF.

V gene TRBV5-1 combines with J gene TRBJ2-2; 9 bases fit TRBD1. V gave up 2 bases and J gave up 5 bases; unmatched junction bases: 7. Germline CDR1 and CDR2: SGHRS and YFSETQ. The CDR3 is 16 residues long. The DNA for the CDR3 is TGCGCCAGCAGCTTAACTCCCGGGACAGGGACCGGGGAGCTGTTTTTT. This translates into CASSLTPGTGTGELFF.

The chain has TRBV7-9 and TRBJ2-5, with D tentatively TRBD2 (6 bases). This CDR3 region has 15 residues. Per the germline V gene, CDR1 is SEHNR and CDR2 is FQNEAQ (reference sequence). Trimming took off 4 bases at V and 2 bases at J, with 14 bases between the two ends. CDR3 nucleotide sequence: TGTGCCAGCAGCTGGGCTGGGGGGTGGCAAGAGACCCAGTACTTC. It yields the protein CASSWAGGWQETQYF.

This clonotype has only a few counts. J is TRBJ2-3 and V is TRBV7-2; D uncertain. The CDR3 sequence is 15 residues long. Germline CDR1 and CDR2: SGHTA and FQGNSA. V lost 5 bases and J lost 2, with 14 bases in between. This chain's CDR3 is CASSPHLGHTDTQYF. Here the CDR3 DNA reads TGTGCCAGCAGCCCGCATCTGGGTCACACAGATACGCAGTATTTT.

This clonotype has more than one count but fewer than ten. The CDR3 DNA is TGCGCCAGCAGCCAAGATCATGGGGGGACCCCTAACACCGGGGAGCTGTTTTTT. Residues: CASSQDHGGTPNTGELFF. The J gene is TRBJ2-2, the V gene TRBV4-1; a possible D gene is TRBD2 (6 bases). Deletions cut 0 bases from V and 2 bases from J, with 16 bases between. The CDR3 spans 18 residues. Looked up from germline, CDR1 is MGHRA and CDR2 is YSYEKL.

J is TRBJ2-1 and V is TRBV11-2, with 8 positions matching TRBD2. With 4 bases clipped from V and 6 bases from J, the junction kept 11 bases outside the gene matches. Germline V gives CDR1 SGHAT, CDR2 FQNNGV. This CDR3 has 16 amino acids. Written as DNA, the CDR3 is TGTGCCAGCAGCTCCCTGGGAGTAGCGGGGCGCAATGAGCAGTTCTTC. This sequence encodes CASSSLGVAGRNEQFF.

In DNA, the CDR3 is TGCGCCAGCAGCTCGGTGGGACAGTCCACCAATGAGCAGTTCTTC. Translated: CASSSVGQSTNEQFF. The chain has TRBV5-1 and TRBJ2-1; 7 positions agree with TRBD1. V was pared by 3 bases and J by 6 bases, with 9 bases of the junction left unmatched. This CDR3 spans 15 amino acids. CDR1 is SGHRS, CDR2 YFSETQ, per germline.

This clonotype was counted between two and nine times. The rearrangement uses TRBV12-3 or TRBV12-4 and TRBJ1-1, with D maybe TRBD1 (6 bases). Between the trimmed V and J ends, which lost 6 bases and 3 bases, there was a span of 17 bases. The CDR3 totals 15 residues. The CDR3, as DNA: TGTGCCAGCAGAACATGGGACACCAAATACACTGAAGCTTTCTTT. Translation: CASRTWDTKYTEAFF.

This chain uses TRBV12-3 or TRBV12-4 with TRBJ2-7, with D hard to call. The CDR3 has 12 amino acids. Between the trimmed V and J ends, which lost 3 bases and 4 bases, there was a span of 7 bases. The CDR3 protein is CASSFSGYEQYF. CDR3 DNA: TGTGCCAGCAGTTTCTCCGGTTACGAGCAGTACTTC.